Sequencing of this TCR beta chain was carried out in a study of blood T cell repertoires in COVID-19. Using immunoSEQ multiplex PCR, the repertoire was profiled, and TCRdb retains in-frame clones only, with some absent. The repertoire includes 150,000 or so clones, approximately 82% of them detected once, and roughly 15% sits in the top ten. The source material was peripheral blood. This TCR was recovered from a human donor with acute or convalescent COVID-19. The donor label of this sample is uncertain.

This CDR3 is CASTGGDQPQHF. DNA for the CDR3: TGTGCCAGCACCGGGGGGGATCAGCCCCAGCATTTT. The rearrangement links TRBV21-1 to TRBJ1-5. TRBV21-1 is recorded as a pseudogene. The CDR3 is 12 amino acids.